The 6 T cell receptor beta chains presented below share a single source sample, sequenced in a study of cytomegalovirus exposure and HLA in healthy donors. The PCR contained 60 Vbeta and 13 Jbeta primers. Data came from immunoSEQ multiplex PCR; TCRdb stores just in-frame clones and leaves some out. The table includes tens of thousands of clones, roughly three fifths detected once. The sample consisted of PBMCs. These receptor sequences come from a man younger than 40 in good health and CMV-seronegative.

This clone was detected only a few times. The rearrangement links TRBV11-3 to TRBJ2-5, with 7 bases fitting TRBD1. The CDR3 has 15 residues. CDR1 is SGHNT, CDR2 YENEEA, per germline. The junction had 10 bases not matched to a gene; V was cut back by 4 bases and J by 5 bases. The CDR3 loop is CASSSGGRVEETQYF. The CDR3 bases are TGTGCCAGCAGCTCAGGGGGTAGGGTGGAGGAGACCCAGTACTTC.

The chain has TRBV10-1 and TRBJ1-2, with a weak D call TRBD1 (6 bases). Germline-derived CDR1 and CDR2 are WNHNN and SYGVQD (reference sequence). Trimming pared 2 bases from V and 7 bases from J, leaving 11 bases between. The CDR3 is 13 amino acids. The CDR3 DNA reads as TGCGCCAGCAGTGAGGCGGGGGGCACTGGCTACACCTTC. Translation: CASSEAGGTGYTF.

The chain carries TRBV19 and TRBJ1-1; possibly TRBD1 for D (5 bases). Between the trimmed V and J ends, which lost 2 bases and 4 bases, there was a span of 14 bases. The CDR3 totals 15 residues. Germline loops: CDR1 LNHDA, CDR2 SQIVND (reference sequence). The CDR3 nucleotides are TGTGCCAGTAGTATACGAGGCAGGGCATCCACTGAAGCTTTCTTT. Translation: CASSIRGRASTEAFF. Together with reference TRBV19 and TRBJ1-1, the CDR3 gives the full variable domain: DGGITQSPKYLFRKEGQNVTLSCEQNLNHDAMYWYRQDPGQGLRLIYYSQIVNDFQKGDIAEGYSVSREKKESFPLTVTSAQKNPTAFYLCASSIRGRASTEAFFGQGTRLTVV.

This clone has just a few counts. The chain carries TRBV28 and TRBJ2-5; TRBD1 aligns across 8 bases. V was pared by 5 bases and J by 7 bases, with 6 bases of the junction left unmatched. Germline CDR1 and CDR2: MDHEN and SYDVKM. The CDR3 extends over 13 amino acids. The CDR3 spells CASSPGGVGTQYF. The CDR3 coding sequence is TGTGCCAGCAGTCCAGGGGGCGTAGGGACCCAGTACTTC.

CDR3 protein: CASSDRKKAATTDTQYF. The DNA for the CDR3 is TGTGCCAGCAGTGACCGGAAAAAGGCAGCGACCACAGATACGCAGTATTTT. The V call is TRBV6-4, the J call TRBJ2-3; D gene uncertain. CDR3 length: 17 amino acids. Germline assignment: CDR1 MRHNA and CDR2 SNTAGT. Trimming removed 2 bases from V and 2 bases from J, with 17 bases in between.

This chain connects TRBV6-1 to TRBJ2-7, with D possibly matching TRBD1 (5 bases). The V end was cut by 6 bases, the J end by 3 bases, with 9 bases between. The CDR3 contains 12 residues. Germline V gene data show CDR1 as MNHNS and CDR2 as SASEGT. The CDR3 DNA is TGTGCCAGCAGCAGGGTTGGCTACGAGCAGTACTTC. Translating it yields CASSRVGYEQYF.